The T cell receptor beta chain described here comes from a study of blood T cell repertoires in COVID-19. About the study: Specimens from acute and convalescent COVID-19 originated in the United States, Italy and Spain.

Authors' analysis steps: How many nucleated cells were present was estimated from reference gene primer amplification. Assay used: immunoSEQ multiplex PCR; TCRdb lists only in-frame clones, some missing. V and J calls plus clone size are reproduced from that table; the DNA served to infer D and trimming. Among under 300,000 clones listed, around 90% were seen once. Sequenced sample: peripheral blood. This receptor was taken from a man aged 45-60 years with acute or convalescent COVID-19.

In DNA form, the CDR3 reads TGCGCCAGCAGCCAGCGACAGGGGAGCTCTGGAAACACCATATATTTT. Amino acid sequence: CASSQRQGSSGNTIYF. This chain uses TRBV4-1 with TRBJ1-3, with 8 positions matching TRBD1. V lost 3 bases to trimming and J lost 0 bases; unmatched junction nucleotides: 4. Germline-derived CDR1 and CDR2 are MGHRA and YSYEKL. CDR3 length equals 16 residues.